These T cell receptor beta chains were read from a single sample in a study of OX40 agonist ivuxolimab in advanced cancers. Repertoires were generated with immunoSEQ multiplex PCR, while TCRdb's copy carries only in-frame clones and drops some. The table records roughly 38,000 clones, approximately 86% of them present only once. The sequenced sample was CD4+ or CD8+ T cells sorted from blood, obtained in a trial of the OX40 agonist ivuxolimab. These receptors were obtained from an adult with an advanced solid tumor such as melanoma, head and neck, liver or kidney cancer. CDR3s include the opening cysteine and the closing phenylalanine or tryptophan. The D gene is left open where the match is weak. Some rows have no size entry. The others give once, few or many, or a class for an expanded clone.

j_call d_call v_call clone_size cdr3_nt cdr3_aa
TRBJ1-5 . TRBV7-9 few TGTGCCAGCAGCTTGGCAGGAGGCAATCAGCCCCAGCATTTT CASSLAGGNQPQHF
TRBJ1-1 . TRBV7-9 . TGTGCCAGCAGCTTGGGGTTGGGGCAGGTGAACACTGAAGCTTTCTTT CASSLGLGQVNTEAFF
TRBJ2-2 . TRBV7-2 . TGTGCCAGCAGCTTAGTGGCGGGGCGAGCCGGGGAGCTGTTTTTT CASSLVAGRAGELFF
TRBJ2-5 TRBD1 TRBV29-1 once TGCAGCGTAGCCGGGACAGGGGCAGAGACCCAGTACTTC CSVAGTGAETQYF
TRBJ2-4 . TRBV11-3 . TGTGCCAGCAGCTTAGTTCGGGGGGCCAAAAACATTCAGTACTTC CASSLVRGAKNIQYF
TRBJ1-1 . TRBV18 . TGTGCCAGCTCACCAAGGCCAGGCGAGGAAGAAGCTTTCTTT CASSPRPGEEEAFF
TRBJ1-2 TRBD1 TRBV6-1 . TGTGCCAGCAGGGAGAGACAGGGAGGGGGAGATGGCTACACCTTC CASRERQGGGDGYTF
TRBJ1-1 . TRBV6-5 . TGTGCCAGCAGTTACATAGGGGAGACAGAAGCTTTCTTT CASSYIGETEAFF
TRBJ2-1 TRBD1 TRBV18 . TGTGCCAGCTCACCGGGCCGGGTAACAGGGGTTGAGCAGTTCTTC CASSPGRVTGVEQFF
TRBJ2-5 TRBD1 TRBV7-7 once TGTGCTAGCAGCTTATTGAGGGGGCGAGAGACCCAGTACTTC CASSLLRGRETQYF
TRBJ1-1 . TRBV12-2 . TGTGCAAGTCGCTTAGACGCTGGACAGTCTTTCATGAACACTGAAGCTTTCTTT CASRLDAGQSFMNTEAFF
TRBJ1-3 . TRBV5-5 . TGTGCCAGCAGCTTGTCGGACAGTCCGGGGAGAAACACCATATATTTT CASSLSDSPGRNTIYF
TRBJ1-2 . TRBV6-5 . TGTGCCACCCAGGACAGAAACTATGGCTACACCTTC CATQDRNYGYTF
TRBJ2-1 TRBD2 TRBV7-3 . TGTGCCAGCGGTTTAGCGGGAGGGCCCTACAATGAGCAGTTCTTC CASGLAGGPYNEQFF
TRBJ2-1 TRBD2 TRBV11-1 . TGTGCCAGCAGCTTAGAACTAGCGGGAGGCTACAATGAGCAGTTCTTC CASSLELAGGYNEQFF
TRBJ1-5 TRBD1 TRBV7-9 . TGTGCCAGCAGCCCGGGACAGGGGGGTTCGGGGAATCAGCCCCAGCATTTT CASSPGQGGSGNQPQHF
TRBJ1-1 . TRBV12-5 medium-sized TGTGCTAGTGTCGAGACAGCTGCTTTCTTT CASVETAAFF
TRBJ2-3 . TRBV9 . TGTGCCAGCAGCGGACCTCGGGATGGGGCAGATACGCAGTATTTT CASSGPRDGADTQYF
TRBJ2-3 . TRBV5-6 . TGTGCCAGCAGCCACCAAAAAGGAAGAGCCGCGGGAAGGGATACGCAGTATTTT CASSHQKGRAAGRDTQYF
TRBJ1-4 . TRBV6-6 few TGTGCCAGCAGTTACTCTCTTAATGAAAAACTGTTTTTT CASSYSLNEKLFF
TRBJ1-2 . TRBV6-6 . TGTGCCAGCAAAGTCGCTAACTATGGCTACACCTTC CASKVANYGYTF
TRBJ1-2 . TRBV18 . TGTGCCAGCTCACCACCAGGGGACTATGGCTACACCTTC CASSPPGDYGYTF
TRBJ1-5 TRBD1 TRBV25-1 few TGTGCCAGCAGTGAGGGGACAGGGGCACGGCAGCCCCAGCATTTT CASSEGTGARQPQHF
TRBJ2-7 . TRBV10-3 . TGTGCCATCAGCCAGGGATACGAGCAGTACTTC CAISQGYEQYF
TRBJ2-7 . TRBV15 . TGTGCCACCAGCAGAGGAGGACAGCGGGATTACGAGCAGTACTTC CATSRGGQRDYEQYF
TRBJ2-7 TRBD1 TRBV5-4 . TGTGCCAGCAGCTTGGGACAGGGGGTCTTTCCCTACGAGCAGTACTTC CASSLGQGVFPYEQYF
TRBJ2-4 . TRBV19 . TGTGCCAGTAGTAGCATTATAGTTTCCCAATCCTACCTAGCCAAAAACATTCAGTACTTC CASSSIIVSQSYLAKNIQYF
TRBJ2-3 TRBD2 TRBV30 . TGTGCCTGGAGTGGCTCGGCGGGAGGAAGCACAGATACGCAGTATTTT CAWSGSAGGSTDTQYF
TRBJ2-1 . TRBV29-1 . TGCAGCGTTGAAAAGGGGGTCTCCTACAATGAGCAGTTCTTC CSVEKGVSYNEQFF
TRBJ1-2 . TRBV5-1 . TGCGCCAGCAGCTTGTTGCCCAAGGGGTTGGGCTACACCTTC CASSLLPKGLGYTF
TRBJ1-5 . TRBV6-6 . TGTGCCAGCAGCCAGCCTCAGGGGAATCAGCCCCAGCATTTT CASSQPQGNQPQHF
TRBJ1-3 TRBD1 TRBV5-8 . TGTGCCAGCAGCACGGCTGAGACAGGGGGAAACACCATATATTTT CASSTAETGGNTIYF
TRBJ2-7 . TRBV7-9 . TGTGCCAGCAGCTCCCGGATTGAGCAGTACTTC CASSSRIEQYF
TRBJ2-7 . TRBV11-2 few TGTGCCAGCAGCTTCTGGGGCGACGAGCAGTACTTC CASSFWGDEQYF
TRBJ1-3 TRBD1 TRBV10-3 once TGTGCCATCAGTGAGTCCGACAGGGCCTTCTCTGGAAACACCATATATTTT CAISESDRAFSGNTIYF
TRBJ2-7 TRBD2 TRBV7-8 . TGTGCCAGCAGCACCTATTTCAATACAGGGCATTCTGGACTAGCGGGGGGCTACGAGCAGTACTTC CASSTYFNTGHSGLAGGYEQYF
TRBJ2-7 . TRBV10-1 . TGCGCCCGCCGACCAGCCGAGGGATGGGAGCAGTACTTC CARRPAEGWEQYF
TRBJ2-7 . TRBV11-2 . TGTGCCAGCAGCTTAAACCCCCTGGGCTACGAGCAGTACTTC CASSLNPLGYEQYF
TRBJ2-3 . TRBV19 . TGTGCCAGTAGAGGGGTCGGCCGCACAGATACGCAGTATTTT CASRGVGRTDTQYF
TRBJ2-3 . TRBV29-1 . TGCAGCGTTGAAAAGTGGGGGTCCGGGGGCACAGATACGCAGTATTTT CSVEKWGSGGTDTQYF
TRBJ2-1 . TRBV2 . TGTGCCAGCACCAAGCGAGTCCTTTTTGGGTCCTACAATGAGCAGTTCTTC CASTKRVLFGSYNEQFF
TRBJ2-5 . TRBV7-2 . TGTGCCAGCAGCCTCGACACGGCCCAGTACTTC CASSLDTAQYF